Following are 30 T cell receptor beta chains from one sample sequenced in a study of cytomegalovirus exposure and HLA in healthy donors. Vbeta (60) and Jbeta (13) primers were used in the PCR. Clones were read by immunoSEQ multiplex PCR, and TCRdb kept only the in-frame ones, dropping some. Here the sample spans around 200,000 clones, approximately 79% being singletons. What was sequenced was PBMCs. The receptors originated from a man aged 18 to 30 in good health and CMV-seronegative.

The genes are TRBV6-5 and TRBJ1-5; TRBD1 matches 7 bases. The V gene end was trimmed by 5 bases and the J gene end by 0 bases; junction bases not matched to a gene: 4. The germline V gene has CDR1 MNHEY and CDR2 SVGAGI. The length of the CDR3 is 15 residues. CDR3 protein: CASSPQGFSNQPQHF. The CDR3 coding sequence is TGTGCCAGCAGTCCACAGGGGTTTAGCAATCAGCCCCAGCATTTT.

The chain is built from TRBV2 and TRBJ1-1; D uncertain. The CDR3 runs to 14 residues. Per germline, CDR1 SNHLY and CDR2 FYNNEI. V gave up 6 bases and J gave up 2 bases, with 13 bases separating them. The CDR3 reads CASSQSRANTEAFF. CDR3 bases: TGTGCCAGCAGCCAATCTCGCGCAAACACTGAAGCTTTCTTT.

The chain is built from TRBV29-1 and TRBJ1-2; the match to TRBD1 covers 7 bases. CDR3 length equals 15 residues. Looked up from germline, CDR1 is SQVTM and CDR2 is ANQGSEA. J was trimmed by 5 bases and V by 1 base; bases with no gene match: 10. Here the CDR3 DNA reads TGCAGCGTTGAAGGCGGGACAGAGCATTTTTATGGCTACACCTTC. It encodes CSVEGGTEHFYGYTF.

V usage is TRBV28 and J usage is TRBJ2-1; 14 bases are a match to TRBD2. CDR3 length equals 16 residues. J gave up 5 bases and V 5 bases, and 5 bases lay outside the gene matches. Germline CDR1 is MDHEN and CDR2 is SYDVKM. DNA for the CDR3: TGTGCCAGCAGTAGCGGGACTAGCGGGAGAAACAATGAGCAGTTCTTC. Amino acids: CASSSGTSGRNNEQFF.

The V and J genes are TRBV28 and TRBJ1-5; D gene unclear. The V gene lost 4 bases and the J gene lost 2 bases, with 18 bases spanning the gap. There are 17 residues in the CDR3. Per germline, CDR1 MDHEN and CDR2 SYDVKM. The DNA of the CDR3 is TGTGCCAGCAGTTCCCGGCGGGATTTGTCGGGCAATCAGCCCCAGCATTTT. It encodes CASSSRRDLSGNQPQHF. The variable domain in full, with the rest retrieved from reference TRBV28 and TRBJ1-5, is DVKVTQSSRYLVKRTGEKVFLECVQDMDHENMFWYRQDPGLGLRLIYFSYDVKMKEKGDIPEGYSVSREKKERFSLILESASTNQTSMYLCASSSRRDLSGNQPQHFGDGTRLSIL.

This chain connects TRBV5-1 to TRBJ2-1; 13 bases align to TRBD2. The V and J ends lost 4 bases and 5 bases, in that order; junction bases with no gene match: 6. This CDR3 region has 16 residues. The germline gives CDR1 SGHRS, CDR2 YFSETQ. CDR3 residues: CASSLAGTSGNNEQFF. CDR3 nucleotides: TGCGCCAGCAGCCTTGCCGGGACTAGCGGGAACAATGAGCAGTTCTTC.

The V and J genes are TRBV29-1 and TRBJ2-5; perhaps TRBD1 as D (6 bases). The germline V gene encodes CDR1 SQVTM and CDR2 ANQGSEA. The CDR3 is made up of 12 amino acids. Trimming took off 7 bases at V and 2 bases at J, with 11 bases between the two ends. CDR3 region: CSANTGQETQYF. The CDR3 DNA reads TGCAGCGCTAATACAGGGCAAGAGACCCAGTACTTC.

This chain uses TRBV7-2 with TRBJ2-5; the match to TRBD1 covers 7 bases. CDR1 is SGHTA, CDR2 FQGNSA, per germline. Germline trimming cut 5 bases from V and 1 base from J; bases unmatched to any gene: 7. This CDR3 is 15 amino acids long. The CDR3, as DNA: TGTGCCAGCAGCGCACAGGGACAGCCCCAAGAGACCCAGTACTTC. It specifies CASSAQGQPQETQYF.

V gene TRBV7-2 combines with J gene TRBJ1-2, with 7 bases aligning to TRBD1. This CDR3 region has 14 residues. The trim removed 6 bases at V and 3 bases at J, leaving 7 bases unmatched. CDR1 is SGHTA and CDR2 is FQGNSA in the germline V gene. CDR3 DNA: TGTGCCAGCAGTTACCCAGGGGGAGACTATGGCTACACCTTC. Amino acids: CASSYPGGDYGYTF.

This sequence joins TRBV11-3 and TRBJ2-3, with no clear D. Germline values: CDR1 SGHNT, CDR2 YENEEA. V was cut by 2 bases and J by 4 bases, with 7 bases left in between. The CDR3 contains 13 residues. The CDR3 DNA is TGTGCCAGCAGCTTACGGGTGGCAGATACGCAGTATTTT. It is translated as CASSLRVADTQYF.

The sample holds a few counts of this clone. J is TRBJ1-2 and V is TRBV7-9, with D possibly being TRBD1 (6 bases). The CDR3 length is 16 residues. Germline V gene sequence: CDR1 SEHNR, CDR2 FQNEAQ (reference sequence). The V end was cut by 1 base, the J end by 4 bases, with 16 bases between. CDR3 DNA: TGTGCCAGCAGCTTAGATTTACAGGGTGGTCGCTATGGCTACACCTTC. Its translation: CASSLDLQGGRYGYTF.

V and J are TRBV18 and TRBJ1-4; D possibly corresponds to TRBD1 (6 bases). V lost 0 bases and J lost 7, with 12 bases in between. The CDR3 spans 15 residues. Germline lookup yields CDR1 KGHSH and CDR2 LQKENI. CDR3 nucleotides: TGTGCCAGCTCACCACCGGGGGCCCCGGGTGAAAAACTGTTTTTT. Its translation: CASSPPGAPGEKLFF.

The CDR3 coding sequence is TGCGCCAGCAGCTTGGGTCGGACAGCAATCTCTGGAAACACCATATATTTT. Translated: CASSLGRTAISGNTIYF. The rearrangement links TRBV5-1 to TRBJ1-3, with D possibly being TRBD1 (6 bases). Trimming took off 0 bases at V and 0 bases at J, with 13 bases between the two ends. Per the germline V gene, CDR1 is SGHRS and CDR2 is YFSETQ. The CDR3 extends over 17 amino acids.

The chain recombines TRBV2 with TRBJ2-7; 12 positions agree with TRBD1. The CDR3 spans 13 residues. The ends lost 5 bases at V and 6 bases at J; junction bases unmatched: 2. Germline V gives CDR1 SNHLY, CDR2 FYNNEI. This CDR3 is CASSRDRGPEQYF. In DNA, the CDR3 is TGTGCCAGCAGTCGGGACAGGGGGCCCGAGCAGTACTTC.

This rearrangement joins TRBV28 to TRBJ2-1; 7 bases agree with TRBD2. Germline trimming cut 5 bases from V and 0 bases from J; bases unmatched to any gene: 7. The CDR3 length is 16 residues. Germline V gives CDR1 MDHEN, CDR2 SYDVKM. The CDR3 region has the DNA TGTGCCAGCAGTGGGAATAGCGGGTTCTCCTACAATGAGCAGTTCTTC. Translating gives CASSGNSGFSYNEQFF.

The chain couples TRBV27 to TRBJ1-1; D call uncertain. The CDR3 runs to 16 residues. Germline CDR1 is MNHEY and CDR2 is SMNVEV (reference sequence). The V end was cut by 3 bases, the J end by 0 bases, with 14 bases between. CDR3 nucleotides: TGTGCCAGCAGTTTCATCCCAGGTGCACTGAACACTGAAGCTTTCTTT. Translated: CASSFIPGALNTEAFF.

The chain carries TRBV5-6 and TRBJ1-3; unclear D gene. The CDR3 runs 16 residues. CDR1 is SGHDT, CDR2 YYEEEE, per germline. Trimming pared 2 bases from V and 4 bases from J, leaving 16 bases between. CDR3 sequence reads: CASSFGRGFFGNTIYF. DNA for the CDR3: TGTGCCAGCAGCTTCGGCCGGGGATTCTTCGGAAACACCATATATTTT.

The chain combines TRBV15 with TRBJ2-1; TRBD2 matches 7 bases. The V segment lost 4 bases and the J segment 7 bases; nucleotides outside the gene matches: 10. The CDR3 sequence is 15 residues long. CDR1 LNHNV and CDR2 YYDKDF come from the germline V gene (reference sequence). The CDR3 DNA follows: TGTGCCACCAGCAAGGTCCCGGCCGGGGGGAATGAGCAGTTCTTC. Its translation: CATSKVPAGGNEQFF.

The rearrangement joins TRBV5-4 to TRBJ2-1; possible D gene TRBD2, 5 bases. The length of the CDR3 is 14 residues. Germline V gene lookup returns CDR1 SGHNT and CDR2 YYREEE (reference sequence). Deletions cut 0 bases from V and 6 bases from J, with 10 bases between. DNA of the CDR3: TGTGCCAGCAGCTTGGCTCTAGCTTTCAATGAGCAGTTCTTC. It encodes CASSLALAFNEQFF.

This clone was seen more than once but under ten times. The chain uses TRBV6-1 and TRBJ1-1; TRBD1 matches at 7 bases. The V gene end was trimmed by 2 bases and the J gene end by 7 bases; junction bases not matched to a gene: 10. The CDR3 loop spans 15 amino acids. Germline V gene lookup returns CDR1 MNHNS and CDR2 SASEGT. CDR3 region: CASSETYQGDGEAFF. As DNA, the CDR3 is TGTGCCAGCAGTGAAACCTATCAGGGGGACGGTGAAGCTTTCTTT.

The chain joins TRBV9 to TRBJ2-5; TRBD2 matches at 8 bases. Losses at the gene ends were 3 bases for V and 2 bases for J; bases not matched to a gene: 3. Germline CDR1 is SGDLS and CDR2 is YYNGEE. The length of the CDR3 is 14 residues. CDR3 region: CASSDKREQETQYF. The CDR3 coding sequence is TGTGCCAGCAGCGACAAGCGGGAGCAAGAGACCCAGTACTTC.

This chain's CDR3 is CASSRTMGADEQFF. CDR3 coding DNA: TGCGCCAGCAGCCGAACGATGGGGGCCGATGAGCAGTTCTTC. The chain joins TRBV4-3 to TRBJ2-1, with D maybe TRBD1 (6 bases). Trimming removed 4 bases from V and 8 bases from J, with 15 bases in between. The CDR3 loop spans 14 amino acids. The germline CDR1 and CDR2 sequences are LGHNA and YSLEER.

Worth noting for this clone: The sample has other DNA sequences that encode this CDR3 too. The V gene is TRBV25-1, the J gene TRBJ1-2; D is unresolved. The CDR3 totals 11 residues. CDR1 and CDR2 from the germline V gene are MGHDK and SYGVNS. Trimming shortened V by 3 bases and J by 5 bases, and 4 bases separated the two germline ends. DNA of the CDR3: TGTGCCAGCAGTGACGGGTATGGCTACACCTTC. It translates to CASSDGYGYTF.

The chain couples TRBV11-2 to TRBJ2-5; TRBD2 matches at 11 bases. Germline V gene sequence: CDR1 SGHAT, CDR2 FQNNGV. Germline trimming cut 4 bases from V and 1 base from J; bases unmatched to any gene: 14. CDR3 length: 19 residues. The CDR3 coding sequence is TGTGCCAGCAGCTCCCTGACTAGCGGGAAACTCTTGGGCCAAGAGACCCAGTACTTC. Amino acid sequence: CASSSLTSGKLLGQETQYF.

The gene calls are TRBV9 and TRBJ1-1; 7 bases line up with TRBD1. Germline trimming cut 3 bases from V and 5 bases from J; bases unmatched to any gene: 10. The CDR3 length is 15 residues. Germline CDR1 SGDLS, CDR2 YYNGEE. This chain's CDR3 is CASSAPRGRGTEAFF. In DNA form, the CDR3 reads TGTGCCAGCAGCGCCCCGAGGGGGCGCGGGACTGAAGCTTTCTTT.

This chain connects TRBV11-2 to TRBJ2-7; D is unclear. The germline V gene encodes CDR1 SGHAT and CDR2 FQNNGV. The CDR3 length is 12 residues. Trimming removed 2 bases at V and 5 bases at J, with 7 bases between. CDR3 sequence: CASSLLEDEQYF. CDR3 nucleotides: TGTGCCAGCAGCTTATTAGAAGACGAGCAGTACTTC. Filled out from reference TRBV11-2 and TRBJ2-7, the complete variable domain reads EAGVAQSPRYKIIEKRQSVAFWCNPISGHATLYWYQQILGQGPKLLIQFQNNGVVDDSQLPKDRFSAERLKGVDSTLKIQPAKLEDSAVYLCASSLLEDEQYFGPGTRLTVT.

This sequence joins TRBV5-1 and TRBJ2-1, with 9 bases identical to TRBD1. J lost 6 bases, V lost 5 bases, and 6 bases had no gene match. There are 14 residues in the CDR3. CDR1 is SGHRS, CDR2 YFSETQ, per germline. The CDR3 protein is CASRWDRVSNEQFF. The CDR3 nucleotides are TGCGCCAGCAGGTGGGACAGGGTCTCCAATGAGCAGTTCTTC.

The V and J genes are TRBV5-6 and TRBJ2-1; TRBD1 matches at 7 bases. The CDR3 loop spans 15 amino acids. Trimming cost V 4 bases and J 0 bases; bases outside gene matches: 4. CDR1 SGHDT and CDR2 YYEEEE come from the germline V gene. The CDR3 sequence is CASSPGQISYNEQFF. The CDR3 nucleotides are TGTGCCAGCAGCCCGGGACAGATCTCCTACAATGAGCAGTTCTTC.

This clone was detected a few times. The CDR3 sequence is CASSRQGETEAFF. In nucleotides, the CDR3 is TGTGCCAGCAGCAGGCAGGGTGAGACTGAAGCTTTCTTT. The V and J genes are TRBV4-2 and TRBJ1-1; a weak D match, TRBD1 (5 bases). The CDR3 has 13 amino acids. V lost 5 bases and J lost 5, with 12 bases in between. Germline V gene data show CDR1 as LGHNA and CDR2 as YNFKEQ.

Concerning this clone: Other DNA variants within this sample encode the same CDR3. This chain links TRBV7-9 with TRBJ2-1; 8 bases are a match to TRBD2. CDR3 size: 15 residues. The germline CDR1 and CDR2 sequences are SEHNR and FQNEAQ (reference sequence). The trim removed 2 bases at V and 5 bases at J, leaving 5 bases unmatched. CDR3: CASSLRAGGNNEQFF. The CDR3 region has the DNA TGTGCCAGCAGCTTAAGGGCGGGGGGAAACAATGAGCAGTTCTTC.